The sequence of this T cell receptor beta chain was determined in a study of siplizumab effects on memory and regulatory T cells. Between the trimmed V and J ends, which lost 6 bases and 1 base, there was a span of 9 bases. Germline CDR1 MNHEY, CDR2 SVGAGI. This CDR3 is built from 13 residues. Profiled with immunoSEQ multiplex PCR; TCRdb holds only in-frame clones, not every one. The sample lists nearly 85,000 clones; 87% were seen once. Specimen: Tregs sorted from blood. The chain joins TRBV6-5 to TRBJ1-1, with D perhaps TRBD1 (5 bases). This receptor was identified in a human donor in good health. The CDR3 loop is CASRPQGNTEAFF. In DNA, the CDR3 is TGTGCCAGCAGGCCCCAGGGGAACACTGAAGCTTTCTTT.